Following are 4 T cell receptor beta chains from one sample sequenced in a study of long-term antiretroviral therapy in people with HIV. immunoSEQ v3.0 was run at survey level. TCRdb's table, derived via immunoSEQ multiplex PCR, lists solely in-frame clones and lacks some. The table has roughly 28,000 clones, approximately 90% seen once; the top ten hold 3.6%. Sequencing was performed on unsorted PBMCs, taken 1.8 years after starting antiretroviral therapy. The receptors were gathered from a woman aged 18-29 years with HIV.

The chain combines TRBV2 with TRBJ2-3; a weak D match, TRBD2 (7 bases). Germline lookup yields CDR1 SNHLY and CDR2 FYNNEI. V shed 8 bases and J shed 6 bases, with 24 bases lying between them. The CDR3 is 16 amino acids. In DNA form, the CDR3 reads TGTGCCAGCGCCTGGGGGGCGGGGGCCCCGTCCGATACGCAGTATTTT. Translation: CASAWGAGAPSDTQYF.

This clone has only one observation. The chain recombines TRBV10-3 with TRBJ2-1; TRBD2 matches at 14 bases. With 9 bases clipped from V and 7 bases from J, the junction kept 2 bases outside the gene matches. The CDR3 totals 13 residues. Germline CDR1 reads ENHRY; CDR2 reads SYGVKD. CDR3 sequence reads: CAIGLAGGNEQFF. Written as DNA, the CDR3 is TGTGCCATTGGACTAGCGGGAGGTAATGAGCAGTTCTTC.

The chain joins TRBV18 to TRBJ1-2, with 9 positions matching TRBD1. With 3 bases clipped from V and 6 bases from J, the junction kept 14 bases outside the gene matches. The CDR3 has 17 residues. CDR1 KGHSH and CDR2 LQKENI come from the germline V gene. The CDR3 bases are TGTGCCAGCTCACCGACGGGACAGGGAGAGATCCTAGATGGCTACACCTTC. It is translated as CASSPTGQGEILDGYTF.

J is TRBJ2-7 and V is TRBV27; the D call may be TRBD1 or TRBD2 (7 bases each). The ends were cut back, 8 bases at V and 2 bases at J, with 16 bases in the middle. Germline lookup yields CDR1 MNHEY and CDR2 SMNVEV (reference sequence). This CDR3 spans 14 amino acids. The CDR3 DNA is TGTGCCAGCGGGGGGGACAGCTACACCTACGAGCAGTACTTC. Protein product: CASGGDSYTYEQYF.